In its sample, the clone carrying this T cell receptor beta chain was seen many times. The antigen remains unidentified. Trimming left V 7 bases short and J 5 bases short, with 19 bases between. This CDR3 region has 15 residues. CDR1 is SGHRS, CDR2 YFSETQ, per germline. Axillary draining lymph nodes of breast cancer patients supplied the node samples. This entry comes from a study of breast tumors, draining lymph nodes, adjacent tissues. Whole-study results and caveats: Compared with basal-like, luminal-like tumors shared significantly more repertoire with nontumor tissue. The lymph node origin of tumor T cells was framed as consistent with a hypothesis, not demonstrated.

TCRdb independently ran MiXCR on the multiplex PCR reads; one entry per CDR3 protein. The table includes under 250,000 distinct CDR3 sequences, about a third detected once. Sequenced: axillary lymph node tissue. The chain is built from TRBV5-1 and TRBJ1-5; perhaps TRBD1 as D (6 bases). The TCR comes from a female donor with breast cancer. Some clones in this sample may be carry-over from other donors' samples. The DNA of the CDR3 is TGCGCCAGCGTAATCCCCGAGGGGGAGGATCAGCCCCAGCATTTT. It yields the protein CASVIPEGEDQPQHF.